This T cell receptor beta chain was observed in a study of T-cell memory formation after mild COVID-19 (TCRdb year 2021). In terms of the full investigation: TCR sequence clusters from the two donors were largely donor specific. Longitudinal TCRalpha and TCRbeta repertoire sequencing tracked T-cell clones expanding and contracting after mild COVID-19 in two donors. The cohort comprised two young, previously healthy adult volunteers, one female and one male. Summary of the overall study and its limitations: Clones contracting from day 15 to 85 had balanced CD4/CD8 phenotypes, while a second wave expanding from day 15 to 37 was biased towards CD4+. Some responding clones were found in pre-infection memory, which suggests that pre-existing cross-reactive memory T cells took part in the SARS-CoV-2 response. SARS-CoV-2 specificity was not confirmed for the second-wave clones peaking on day 37. Contracting CD4+ clones turned up mainly in the CM and EM memory subsets, whereas EMRA was where CD8+ clones were enriched. The study covered only a couple of mild cases, and larger cohorts including severe cases with pre-infection samples were considered necessary.

PBMCs were isolated by Ficoll-Paque density gradient centrifugation. Sequenced on an Illumina NovaSeq 6000. TCRalpha and TCRbeta cDNA libraries were constructed by 5'RACE with constant-segment primers, with sample barcodes and unique molecular identifiers being introduced. RNA was extracted from every sample with Trizol reagent. Amplification of the libraries took two PCR steps, and the second step added a second sample barcode plus Illumina TruSeq adapters. Sequencing of the libraries was done on an Illumina NovaSeq, producing 2 x 150 bp paired-end reads. In the authors' own workflow: Demultiplexing of reads and collapsing into UMI-guided consensus sequences were performed with migec v1.2.7. With mixcr v2.1.11, UMI consensuses were aligned to TRA and TRB V and J templates and assembled into clonotypes. Expanded or contracted clonotypes were those called significant by both edgeR and NoisET, with noise models trained on biological replicates. For edgeR calls, the cutoffs were a false discovery rate-adjusted p below 0.01 and a log2 fold-change threshold of 1. As an exploratory analysis of dynamics, PCA with hierarchical clustering was applied to max-normalized trajectories of the 1000 most abundant clonotypes. Separately sequenced CD4+ and CD8+ repertoires were used to assign the CD4 or CD8 phenotype of responding clones. The public reads were reanalyzed by TCRdb: fastp trimming at Q25, MiXCR alignment, in-frame beta chains only. Rows with a matching CDR3 protein are joined into one entry that keeps the most common DNA and genes. TCRdb assigned the V and J calls; the authors' analysis was not used. Across this sample there are roughly 110,000 distinct CDR3 sequences, with about 24% seen only once. Roughly 37% of the sample is in the top ten clones.

Points on this clonotype: Its antigen is currently not known. No base-level quality is on record; no much larger clone is a single base apart.

Reading the germline V gene gives CDR1 KGHDR and CDR2 SFDVKD. The CDR3 starts with the cysteine, ends with the phenylalanine, and has 13 residues. This entry keeps only the CDR3 DNA: 39 bases, framed from base 1. Trimming removed 1 base from V and 7 bases from J, leaving 7 bases between the germline ends. This receptor was taken from a man younger than 35 who had mild COVID-19 (a few samples of this study predate the infection). The sample titles of this study are shuffled in the database, so cell type and time point are left out; the donor was told from shared clones. The sequenced sample consisted of PBMCs or a T cell subset sorted from them (not recorded which). Here the chain combines TRBV24-1 and TRBJ2-1; a tentative D call is TRBD2 (6 bases match). DNA sequence: TGTGCCACCAGTGATTTTGCGGGAAATGAGCAGTTCTTC. Translated, this gives CATSDFAGNEQFF.